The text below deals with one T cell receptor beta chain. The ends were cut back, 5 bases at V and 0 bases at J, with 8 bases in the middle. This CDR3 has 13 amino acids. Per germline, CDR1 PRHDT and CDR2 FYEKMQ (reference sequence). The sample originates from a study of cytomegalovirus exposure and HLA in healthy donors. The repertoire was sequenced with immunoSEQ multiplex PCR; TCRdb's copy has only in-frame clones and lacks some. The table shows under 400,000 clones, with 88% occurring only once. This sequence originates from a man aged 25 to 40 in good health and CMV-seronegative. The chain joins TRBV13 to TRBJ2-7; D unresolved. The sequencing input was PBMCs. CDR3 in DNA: TGTGCCAGCAGCCTAACTTACTCCTACGAGCAGTACTTC. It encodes CASSLTYSYEQYF.